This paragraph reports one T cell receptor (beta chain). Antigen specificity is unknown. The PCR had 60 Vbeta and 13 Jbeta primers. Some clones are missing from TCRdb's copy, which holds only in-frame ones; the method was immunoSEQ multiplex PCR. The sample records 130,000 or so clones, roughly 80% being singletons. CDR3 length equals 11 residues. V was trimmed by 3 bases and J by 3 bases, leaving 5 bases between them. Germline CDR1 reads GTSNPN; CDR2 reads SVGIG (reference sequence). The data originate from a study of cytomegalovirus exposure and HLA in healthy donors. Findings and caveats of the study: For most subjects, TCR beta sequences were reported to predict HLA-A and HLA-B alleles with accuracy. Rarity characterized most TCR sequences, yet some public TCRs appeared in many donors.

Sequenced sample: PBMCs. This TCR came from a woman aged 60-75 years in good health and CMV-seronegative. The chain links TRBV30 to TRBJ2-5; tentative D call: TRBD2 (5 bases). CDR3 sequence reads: CAWRGEETQYF. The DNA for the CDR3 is TGTGCCTGGAGGGGAGAAGAGACCCAGTACTTC. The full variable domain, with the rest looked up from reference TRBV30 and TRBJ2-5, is SQTIHQWPATLVQPVGSPLSLECTVEGTSNPNLYWYRQAAGRGLQLLFYSVGIGQISSEVPQNLSASRPQDRQFILSSKKLLLSDSGFYLCAWRGEETQYFGPGTRLLVL.